Listed here are 26 T cell receptor beta chains from one sample, sequenced in a study of PD-1 blockade in classical Hodgkin lymphoma (dated by TCRdb to 2020 to 2022). The library was produced with the immunoSEQ multiplex PCR assay. Entries here come from immuneACCESS through TCRdb and include only in-frame sequences with V and J called. Some clones fail to appear in such tables; in the studies checked, an unresolved V gene covers under half of the shortfall, and the cause of the remainder is unknown. Within this sample are about 17,000 clones, with approximately 72% of them counted one time only. The ten top clones hold roughly 4.5% of the sample. In light of the paper, this sample's time point label describes: cycle 1 day 1 (C1D1), immediately before nivolumab initiation. Every trial patient had relapsed following autologous stem cell transplantation, and prior brentuximab vedotin exposure was what differed among cohorts A, B and C.

The material sequenced was peripheral blood mononuclear cells (PBMCs), taken at baseline. These TCRs come from a human donor with classical Hodgkin lymphoma.

V is TRBV7-9 and J is TRBJ2-3, with unresolved D. The V and J ends lost 3 bases and 6 bases respectively, with 4 bases between them. CDR1 is SEHNR, CDR2 FQNEAQ, per germline (reference sequence). The CDR3 length is 11 residues. Written as DNA, the CDR3 is TGTGCCAGCAGCTTCCTGGATACGCAGTATTTT. It specifies CASSFLDTQYF.

Written as DNA, the CDR3 is TGTGCCAGCAGTTACGCCCCCGGAGCCTACGAGCAGTACTTC. Amino acid sequence: CASSYAPGAYEQYF. The V and J genes are TRBV6-6 and TRBJ2-7; no definite D call. This CDR3 has 14 residues. Per the germline V gene, CDR1 is MNHNY and CDR2 is SVGAGI (reference sequence). Trimming removed 2 bases at V and 2 bases at J, with 10 bases between.

This clone was counted only a few times. V is TRBV5-1 and J is TRBJ1-4; weak D call: TRBD1 (5 bases). The CDR3 sequence is 15 residues long. Per the germline V gene, CDR1 is SGHRS and CDR2 is YFSETQ. V was trimmed by 4 bases and J by 0 bases, leaving 10 bases between them. The CDR3, as DNA: TGCGCCAGCAGCACGGGACCTACAACTAATGAAAAACTGTTTTTT. Encoded protein: CASSTGPTTNEKLFF.

This clone was detected only a few times. This chain links TRBV15 with TRBJ2-1, with unresolved D. Germline loops: CDR1 LNHNV, CDR2 YYDKDF (reference sequence). CDR3 size: 14 residues. Trimming cost V 2 bases and J 0 bases, with 5 bases left between them. CDR3 sequence: CATSRLSSYNEQFF. CDR3 in DNA: TGTGCCACCAGCAGACTCAGCTCCTACAATGAGCAGTTCTTC.

The V and J genes are TRBV30 and TRBJ2-4; TRBD2 aligns across 11 bases. CDR1 GTSNPN and CDR2 SVGIG come from the germline V gene (reference sequence). V was clipped by 1 base and J by 6 bases; unmatched bases: 2. This CDR3 is built from 14 residues. As DNA, the CDR3 is TGTGCCTGGAGTGCCGGGACTAGCGGAAACATTCAGTACTTC. As protein: CAWSAGTSGNIQYF.

The V gene is TRBV5-5, the J gene TRBJ1-5; D perhaps matches TRBD1 (6 bases). Trimming removed 0 bases from V and 4 bases from J, with 20 bases in between. The germline V gene encodes CDR1 SGHKS and CDR2 YYEKEE (reference sequence). CDR3 length: 18 residues. This chain's CDR3 is CASSLAWSEGGRNQPQHF. The DNA for the CDR3 is TGTGCCAGCAGCTTGGCGTGGTCTGAAGGGGGGCGTAATCAGCCCCAGCATTTT.

The chain recombines TRBV4-1 with TRBJ2-2, with 7 bases aligning to TRBD2. J was trimmed by 2 bases and V by 0 bases; bases with no gene match: 6. The CDR3 length is 17 residues. Germline V gene data show CDR1 as MGHRA and CDR2 as YSYEKL. CDR3 nucleotides: TGCGCCAGCAGCCAAGATCCTAGCGGCATAAACACCGGGGAGCTGTTTTTT. Its protein is CASSQDPSGINTGELFF.

This rearrangement joins TRBV5-5 to TRBJ2-7; the match to TRBD1 covers 9 bases. After removal of 4 bases from V and 7 bases from J, the junction contained 9 bases not matched to a gene. Germline values: CDR1 SGHKS, CDR2 YYEKEE (reference sequence). This CDR3 comprises 14 residues. The CDR3 DNA follows: TGTGCCAGCAGCGCCCTAACAGGGGGCCGGGAGCAGTACTTC. Its protein product is CASSALTGGREQYF.

This clone was detected a few times. The chain has TRBV6-5 and TRBJ2-3; 7 bases line up with TRBD2. The V segment lost 4 bases and the J segment 0 bases; nucleotides outside the gene matches: 4. The CDR3 consists of 15 residues. Germline V gene data show CDR1 as MNHEY and CDR2 as SVGAGI. The CDR3 sequence is CASSSYSGSTDTQYF. The DNA of the CDR3 is TGTGCCAGCAGTTCCTATAGCGGGAGCACAGATACGCAGTATTTT.

The chain employs TRBV7-2 and TRBJ2-2; a possible D gene is TRBD1 (6 bases). The ends were cut back, 5 bases at V and 5 bases at J, with 9 bases in the middle. Germline V lookup: CDR1 SGHTA, CDR2 FQGNSA. The CDR3 runs to 13 residues. CDR3 sequence: CASSPQGTGELFF. The CDR3 coding sequence is TGTGCCAGCAGCCCACAGGGAACCGGGGAGCTGTTTTTT. Combining the CDR3 with reference TRBV7-2 and TRBJ2-2 gives the whole variable domain GAGVSQSPSNKVTEKGKDVELRCDPISGHTALYWYRQSLGQGLEFLIYFQGNSAPDKSGLPSDRFSAERTGGSVSTLTIQRTQQEDSAVYLCASSPQGTGELFFGEGSRLTVL.

This chain connects TRBV7-9 to TRBJ2-7; D not resolved. Germline assignment: CDR1 SEHNR and CDR2 FQNEAQ (reference sequence). The germline V and J ends were trimmed by 2 bases and 6 bases, with 8 bases remaining between them. The CDR3 is made up of 12 amino acids. The CDR3 sequence is CASSLLPAEQYF. CDR3 coding DNA: TGTGCCAGCAGCTTACTCCCAGCCGAGCAGTACTTC.

This clone showed up just once. The chain couples TRBV19 to TRBJ2-2, with D unresolved. The CDR3 sequence is 15 residues long. The ends were cut back, 3 bases at V and 0 bases at J, with 8 bases in the middle. The germline CDR1 and CDR2 sequences are LNHDA and SQIVND (reference sequence). The CDR3 DNA sequence: TGTGCCAGTAGTATGGCGGCCGCGAACACCGGGGAGCTGTTTTTT. As protein: CASSMAAANTGELFF.

The V and J genes are TRBV28 and TRBJ2-3; 11 nucleotides agree with TRBD2. The CDR3 sequence is 14 residues long. Losses at the gene ends were 5 bases for V and 3 bases for J; bases not matched to a gene: 1. CDR1 MDHEN and CDR2 SYDVKM come from the germline V gene. This CDR3 reads CASSRTSGTDTQYF. The CDR3 DNA sequence: TGTGCCAGCAGTAGGACTAGCGGGACAGATACGCAGTATTTT. Together with reference TRBV28 and TRBJ2-3, the CDR3 gives the full variable domain: DVKVTQSSRYLVKRTGEKVFLECVQDMDHENMFWYRQDPGLGLRLIYFSYDVKMKEKGDIPEGYSVSREKKERFSLILESASTNQTSMYLCASSRTSGTDTQYFGPGTRLTVL.

The chain couples TRBV28 to TRBJ2-2, with no clear D. Germline CDR1 and CDR2: MDHEN and SYDVKM. The V end was cut by 3 bases, the J end by 0 bases, with 14 bases between. This CDR3 spans 17 amino acids. CDR3 amino acids: CASSLDVRTANTGELFF. DNA for the CDR3: TGTGCCAGCAGTTTGGACGTGCGGACGGCGAACACCGGGGAGCTGTTTTTT.

The chain employs TRBV7-2 and TRBJ2-5; D is perhaps TRBD2 (7 bases). The CDR3 has 18 amino acids. Germline V lookup: CDR1 SGHTA, CDR2 FQGNSA. Trimming stripped 3 bases from V and 4 bases from J, with 24 bases between. In nucleotides, the CDR3 is TGTGCCAGCAGCTTGTTCGAGGGGGGCGCAGGGAGGGGAGAGACCCAGTACTTC. Residues: CASSLFEGGAGRGETQYF.

The V gene is TRBV7-8, the J gene TRBJ2-5; tentatively, D is TRBD2 (5 bases). The germline CDR1 and CDR2 sequences are SGHVS and FQNEAQ. This CDR3 has 16 amino acids. V lost 2 bases to trimming and J lost 2 bases, with 15 bases between them. CDR3 loop: CASSLFLPGNQETQYF. The CDR3 bases are TGTGCCAGCAGCTTATTCTTGCCGGGGAATCAAGAGACCCAGTACTTC.

This clone was picked up a small number of times. The chain combines TRBV4-3 with TRBJ2-1, with 7 bases that match TRBD2. CDR1 is LGHNA and CDR2 is YSLEER in the germline V gene. The CDR3 has 15 residues. Unmatched junction bases numbered 15, after V lost 4 bases and J lost 12 bases. The CDR3 sequence: CASSPFEGRAEGQFF. The DNA of the CDR3 is TGCGCCAGCAGCCCATTTGAGGGGAGGGCCGAGGGGCAGTTCTTC.

The gene calls are TRBV19 and TRBJ1-5; no firm D call. The V gene lost 7 bases and the J gene lost 4 bases, with 14 bases spanning the gap. CDR1 and CDR2 (germline): LNHDA, SQIVND (reference sequence). This CDR3 contains 14 residues. CDR3 in DNA: TGTGCCAGTATGGCCGACGGTGGGAATCAGCCCCAGCATTTT. Amino acids: CASMADGGNQPQHF.

The V call is TRBV21-1, the J call TRBJ2-7; TRBD1 is the table's D call, not checked against the DNA. TRBV21-1 is designated a pseudogene. CDR3 size: 17 residues. The CDR3 nucleotides are TGTGCCAGCAGCAAAAACCCCGGGACAGGCAAGAGTTACGAGCAGTACTTC. Translating gives CASSKNPGTGKSYEQYF.

The table lists this clone with a few counts. V and J are TRBV27 and TRBJ1-5; no firm D call. CDR1 and CDR2 from the germline V gene are MNHEY and SMNVEV (reference sequence). This CDR3 has 14 amino acids. The V end was cut by 5 bases, the J end by 7 bases, with 15 bases between. The CDR3 nucleotides are TGTGCCAGCAGTCCCTATAAGGGCCAACAGCCCCAGCATTTT. Encoded protein: CASSPYKGQQPQHF.

By share, this clone ranks as medium-sized (0.01 to 0.1%). The V call is TRBV30, the J call TRBJ2-3; 7 bases are a match to TRBD2. V dropped 2 bases and J dropped 4; count of bases not matched to a gene: 6. Germline V gene sequence: CDR1 GTSNPN, CDR2 SVGIG (reference sequence). The CDR3 consists of 14 residues. The CDR3 DNA follows: TGTGCCTGGAGTAGGGGCGGGGGATCAGATACGCAGTATTTT. Protein product: CAWSRGGGSDTQYF.

This sequence joins TRBV7-3 and TRBJ1-2; 7 bases fit TRBD1. The J segment lost 8 bases and the V segment lost 5 bases, leaving 11 bases of the junction unmatched. The germline CDR1 and CDR2 sequences are SGHTA and FQGTGA. The CDR3 runs 14 residues. The CDR3 sequence is CASSANGQGGGYTF. The CDR3 DNA sequence: TGTGCCAGCAGCGCAAACGGTCAGGGGGGAGGCTACACCTTC.

CDR3 region: CASSETLGGGPQPQHF. The CDR3, as DNA: TGTGCCAGCAGTGAAACTCTCGGGGGAGGCCCTCAGCCCCAGCATTTT. The chain has TRBV2 and TRBJ1-5; D possibly corresponds to TRBD1 (5 bases). This CDR3 spans 16 amino acids. Between the trimmed V and J ends, which lost 2 bases and 6 bases, there was a span of 17 bases. Per the germline V gene, CDR1 is SNHLY and CDR2 is FYNNEI.

The chain is built from TRBV28 and TRBJ2-7; possibly TRBD1 or TRBD2 for D (5 bases each). The CDR3 consists of 16 residues. Per germline, CDR1 MDHEN and CDR2 SYDVKM. V lost 5 bases and J 0 bases, leaving 17 bases between the germline ends. The CDR3 is CASSPSVGTGSYEQYF. CDR3 DNA: TGTGCCAGCAGTCCATCTGTGGGGACGGGCTCCTACGAGCAGTACTTC.

The chain uses TRBV18 and TRBJ2-5, with 11 bases that match TRBD1. V dropped 8 bases and J dropped 0; count of bases not matched to a gene: 5. Germline CDR1 is KGHSH and CDR2 is LQKENI. The CDR3 spans 15 residues. Written as DNA, the CDR3 is TGTGCCAGCACGAGGGACAGGGGGAACCAAGAGACCCAGTACTTC. Translation gives CASTRDRGNQETQYF.

The CDR3 loop is CASSDAGGHNEQFF. The CDR3, as DNA: TGTGCCAGCAGTGACGCGGGGGGCCACAATGAGCAGTTCTTC. The chain employs TRBV6-4 and TRBJ2-1, with 8 nucleotides matching TRBD2. V dropped 2 bases and J dropped 5; count of bases not matched to a gene: 2. Germline CDR1 reads MRHNA; CDR2 reads SNTAGT. The CDR3 runs 14 residues.